This TCR beta chain was recorded in a study of cytomegalovirus exposure and HLA in healthy donors. Findings of the study overall: Researchers counted about 150 TCR beta chains as cytomegalovirus-associated.

TCRdb's copy holds only in-frame clones and misses some; the assay was immunoSEQ multiplex PCR. The sample includes some 69,000 clones, approximately 96% of them seen just once. Germline V gene sequence: CDR1 MNHEY, CDR2 SMNVEV (reference sequence). The CDR3 is made up of 14 amino acids. Trimming removed 6 bases at V and 5 bases at J, with 16 bases between. Concerning this clone itself: Its antigen remains unidentified.

This chain joins TRBV27 and TRBJ1-1; D is undetermined. This sequence was found in a young man in good health and CMV-seropositive. Sequenced sample: PBMCs. This CDR3 reads CASSPRPAGTEAFF. For the CDR3, the DNA is TGTGCCAGCAGCCCCCGACCCGCGGGGACTGAAGCTTTCTTT.